The clone carrying this T cell receptor beta chain came up a few times. As yet, its antigen is unknown. Germline V CDR1 and CDR2: MNHNY, SVGAGI (reference sequence). Trimming cost V 5 bases and J 2 bases, with 14 bases left between them. The CDR3 covers 15 residues. Second doses that came at about 4 or about 12 weeks were put together. Assay used: immunoSEQ multiplex PCR; TCRdb lists only in-frame clones, some missing. Of about 140,000 clones listed, about 94% are singletons. This record comes from a study of T cell responses to AZD1222 COVID-19 vaccine. General study findings and limits: White British ancestry dominated among donors, who included more females, and clonal diversity was possibly underestimated. Nearly half of the spike-specific TCRs reportedly recognize variant regions that carry no mutations. With two AZD1222 doses given, Spike-specific TCR breadth and depth both rose.

Sequences were derived from peripheral blood, sampled 28 days after the second AZD1222 dose. This clonotype originated in an adult who received the AZD1222 COVID-19 vaccine. The gene calls are TRBV6-6 and TRBJ2-3; TRBD1 might be the D (6 bases). The CDR3 bases are TGTGCCAGCAGTCCCCTCAGGGGTAACACAGATACGCAGTATTTT. This translates into CASSPLRGNTDTQYF.